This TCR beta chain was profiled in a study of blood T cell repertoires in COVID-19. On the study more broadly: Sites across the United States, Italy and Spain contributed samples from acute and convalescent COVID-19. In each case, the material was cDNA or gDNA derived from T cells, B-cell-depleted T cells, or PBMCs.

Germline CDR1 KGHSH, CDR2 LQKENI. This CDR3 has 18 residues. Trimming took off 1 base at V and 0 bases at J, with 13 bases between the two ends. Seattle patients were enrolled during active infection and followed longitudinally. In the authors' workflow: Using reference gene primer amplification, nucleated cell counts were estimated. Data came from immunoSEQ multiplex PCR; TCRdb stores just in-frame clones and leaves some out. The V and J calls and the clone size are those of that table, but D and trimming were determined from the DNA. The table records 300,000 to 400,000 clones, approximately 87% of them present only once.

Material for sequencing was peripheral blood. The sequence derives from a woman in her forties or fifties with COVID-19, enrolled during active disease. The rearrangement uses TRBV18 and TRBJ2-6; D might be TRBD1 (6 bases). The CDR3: CASSPQGQGLSGANVLTF. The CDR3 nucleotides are TGTGCCAGCTCACCACAGGGCCAGGGGCTCTCTGGGGCCAACGTCCTGACTTTC.